The sequence of this TCR beta chain was determined in a study of early T cells in non-severe SARS-CoV-2 infection. Turning to the study itself: Sequencing used unsorted whole-blood bulk RNA, so chains lack pairing.

This clonotype has ten or more counts. TCRdb reanalysed the 5' RACE reads using MiXCR and keeps one entry per CDR3 protein. The data hold approximately 28,000 distinct CDR3 sequences, with about 6% observed a single time. Trimming took 6 bases from V and 0 from J, leaving 15 bases between them. The CDR3 runs 16 residues. Germline V lookup: CDR1 MDHEN, CDR2 SYDVKM. The chain employs TRBV28 and TRBJ2-4; no clear D. The clonotype was recovered from an adult who was a healthcare worker with PCR-confirmed SARS-CoV-2 infection or an uninfected control (not recorded which). Material: whole blood, obtained at baseline. The CDR3 DNA reads TGTGCCAGCAGCCCGCGACTGAATCTAGCCAAAAACATTCAGTACTTC. It codes for CASSPRLNLAKNIQYF.